Included here is one TCR beta chain sequence, with context. Its antigen is not yet known. No clone much larger than this one lies a single base away; base qualities are absent. This sample is part of a study of control samples from healthy donors and cancer patients (dated by TCRdb to 2020 to 2022). Libraries were prepared through the immunoSEQ multiplex PCR assay. TCRdb took over this immuneACCESS table, retaining in-frame rearrangements with V and J assigned. Such tables are incomplete; in checked studies, under half of the missing clones stem from an unresolved V gene, and the remainder is unexplained. Recorded for this sample are 140,000 or so clones; 85% to 95% of them occurred a single time. The leading ten clones occupy 12% to 15% of the sample. The germline V gene specifies MNHEY as CDR1 and SVGAGI as CDR2. The CDR3 measures 13 amino acids from cysteine to phenylalanine. Of all the DNA, just the CDR3 is kept, 39 bases in frame from base 1. Compared with germline, V lacks 8 bases and J lacks 5 bases; bases without a gene match: 8.

The clonotype originates from a man aged 60-69 years with colorectal cancer. The chain is encoded by TRBV6-5 joined to TRBJ1-2; the central 7 bases match TRBD1. Sequenced material: PBMCs. The sequenced DNA is TGTGCCAGCGGAAGACAGGGAGGGTATGGCTACACCTTC. Its translation is CASGRQGGYGYTF.